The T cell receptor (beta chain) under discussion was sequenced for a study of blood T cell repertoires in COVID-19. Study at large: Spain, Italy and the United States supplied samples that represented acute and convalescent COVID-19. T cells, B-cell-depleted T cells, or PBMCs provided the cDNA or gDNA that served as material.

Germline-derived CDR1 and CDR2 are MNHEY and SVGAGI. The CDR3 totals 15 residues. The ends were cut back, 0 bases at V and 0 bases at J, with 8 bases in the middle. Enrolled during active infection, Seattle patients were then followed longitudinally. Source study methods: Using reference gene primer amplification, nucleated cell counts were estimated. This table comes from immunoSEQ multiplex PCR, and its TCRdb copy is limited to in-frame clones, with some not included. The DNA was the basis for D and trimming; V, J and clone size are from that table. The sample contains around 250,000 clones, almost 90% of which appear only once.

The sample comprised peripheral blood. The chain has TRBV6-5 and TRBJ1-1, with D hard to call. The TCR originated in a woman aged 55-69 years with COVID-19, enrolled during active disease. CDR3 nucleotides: TGTGCCAGCAGTTACTCGAGATTTATGAACACTGAAGCTTTCTTT. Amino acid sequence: CASSYSRFMNTEAFF.